What follows describes a single T cell receptor (beta chain). After removal of 2 bases from V and 4 bases from J, the junction contained 7 bases not matched to a gene. The CDR3 extends over 16 amino acids. Germline assignment: CDR1 SQVTM and CDR2 ANQGSEA. This specimen belongs to a study of blood T cell repertoires in COVID-19. As for the study in general: Sites across the United States, Italy and Spain contributed samples from acute and convalescent COVID-19. From T cells, B-cell-depleted T cells, or PBMCs came the material, which was cDNA or gDNA.

Study processing details: The authors estimated nucleated cell counts from reference gene primer amplification. TCRdb's table, derived via immunoSEQ multiplex PCR, lists solely in-frame clones and lacks some. The V and J calls and clone size come from that table; D and trimming were worked out from the DNA. The data contain about 140,000 clones, around 80% of them singletons. Sequenced input: peripheral blood. The sequence came from a woman of 80 years or more with active or convalescent COVID-19. The genes are TRBV29-1 and TRBJ2-7, with TRBD2 matching over 14 bases. The CDR3, as DNA: TGCAGCGTTGAATCTGGACTAGCGGGGGGAAGGTACGAGCAGTACTTC. It encodes CSVESGLAGGRYEQYF.